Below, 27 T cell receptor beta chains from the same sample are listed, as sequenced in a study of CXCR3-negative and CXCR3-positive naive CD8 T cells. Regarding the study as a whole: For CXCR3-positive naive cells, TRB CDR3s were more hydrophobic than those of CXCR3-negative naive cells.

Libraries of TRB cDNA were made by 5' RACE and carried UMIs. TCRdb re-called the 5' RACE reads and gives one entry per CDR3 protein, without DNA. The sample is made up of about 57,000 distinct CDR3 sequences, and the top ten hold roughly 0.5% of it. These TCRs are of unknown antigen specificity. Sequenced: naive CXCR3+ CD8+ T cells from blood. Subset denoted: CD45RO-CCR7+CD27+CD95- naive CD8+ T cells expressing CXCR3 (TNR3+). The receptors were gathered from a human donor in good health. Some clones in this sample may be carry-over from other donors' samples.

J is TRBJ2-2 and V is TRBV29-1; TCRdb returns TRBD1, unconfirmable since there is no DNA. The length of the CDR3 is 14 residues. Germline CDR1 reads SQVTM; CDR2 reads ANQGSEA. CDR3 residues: CSVEQGSNTGELFF.

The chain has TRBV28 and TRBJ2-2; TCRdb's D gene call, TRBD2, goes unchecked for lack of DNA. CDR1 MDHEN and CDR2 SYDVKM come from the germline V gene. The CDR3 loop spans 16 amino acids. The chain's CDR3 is CASSFLAIEGTGELFF.

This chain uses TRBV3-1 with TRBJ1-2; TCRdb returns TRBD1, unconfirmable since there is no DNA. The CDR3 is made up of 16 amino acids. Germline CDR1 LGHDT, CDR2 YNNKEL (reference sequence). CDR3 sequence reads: CASSQVARGENYGYTF.

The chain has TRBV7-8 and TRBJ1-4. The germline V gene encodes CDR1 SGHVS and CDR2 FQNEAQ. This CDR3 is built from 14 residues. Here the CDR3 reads CASSLGSVNEKLFF.

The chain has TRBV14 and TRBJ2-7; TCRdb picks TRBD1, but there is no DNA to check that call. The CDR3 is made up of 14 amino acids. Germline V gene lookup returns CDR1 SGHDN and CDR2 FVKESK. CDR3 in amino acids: CASSQRDNSYEQYF.

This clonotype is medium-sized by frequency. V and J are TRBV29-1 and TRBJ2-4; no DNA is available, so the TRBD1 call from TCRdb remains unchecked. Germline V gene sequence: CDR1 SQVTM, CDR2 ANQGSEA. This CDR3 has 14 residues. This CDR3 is CSVAGDLAKNIQYF.

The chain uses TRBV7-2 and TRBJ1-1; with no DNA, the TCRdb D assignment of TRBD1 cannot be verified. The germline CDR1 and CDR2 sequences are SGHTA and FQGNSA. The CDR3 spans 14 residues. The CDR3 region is CASSLRQKNTEAFF.

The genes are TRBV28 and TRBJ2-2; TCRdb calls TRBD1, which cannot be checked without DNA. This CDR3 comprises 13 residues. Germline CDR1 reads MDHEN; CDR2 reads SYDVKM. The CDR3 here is CASSFRGPGELFF. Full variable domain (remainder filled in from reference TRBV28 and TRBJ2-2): DVKVTQSSRYLVKRTGEKVFLECVQDMDHENMFWYRQDPGLGLRLIYFSYDVKMKEKGDIPEGYSVSREKKERFSLILESASTNQTSMYLCASSFRGPGELFFGEGSRLTVL.

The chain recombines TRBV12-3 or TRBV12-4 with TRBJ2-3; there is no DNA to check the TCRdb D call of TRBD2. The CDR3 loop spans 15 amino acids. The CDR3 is CASSRSGGAGDTQYF.

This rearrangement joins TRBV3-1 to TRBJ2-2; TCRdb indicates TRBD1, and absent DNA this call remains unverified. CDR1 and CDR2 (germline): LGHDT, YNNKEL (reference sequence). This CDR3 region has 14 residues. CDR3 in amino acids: CASIDTGGTGELFF.

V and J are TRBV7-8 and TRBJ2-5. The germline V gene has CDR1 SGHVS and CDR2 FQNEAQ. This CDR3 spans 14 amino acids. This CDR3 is CASSFQVEVETQYF.

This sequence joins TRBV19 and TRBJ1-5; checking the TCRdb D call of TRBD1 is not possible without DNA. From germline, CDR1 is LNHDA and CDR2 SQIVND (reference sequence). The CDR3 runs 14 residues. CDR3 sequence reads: CASSIGGNRAPQHF.

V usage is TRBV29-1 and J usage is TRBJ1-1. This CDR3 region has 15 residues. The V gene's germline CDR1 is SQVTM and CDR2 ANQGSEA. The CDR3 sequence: CSVEGVQGGNTEAFF.

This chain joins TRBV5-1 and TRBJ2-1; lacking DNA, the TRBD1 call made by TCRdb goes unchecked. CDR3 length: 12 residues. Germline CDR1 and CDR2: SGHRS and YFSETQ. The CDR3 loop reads CASSLTGDEQFF. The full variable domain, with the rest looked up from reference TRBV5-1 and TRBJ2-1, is KAGVTQTPRYLIKTRGQQVTLSCSPISGHRSVSWYQQTPGQGLQFLFEYFSETQRNKGNFPGRFSGRQFSNSRSEMNVSTLELGDSALYLCASSLTGDEQFFGPGTRLTVL.

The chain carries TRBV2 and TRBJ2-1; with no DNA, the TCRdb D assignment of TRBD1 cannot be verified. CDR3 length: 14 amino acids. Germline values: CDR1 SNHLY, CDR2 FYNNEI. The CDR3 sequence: CASSRDTSYNEQFF.

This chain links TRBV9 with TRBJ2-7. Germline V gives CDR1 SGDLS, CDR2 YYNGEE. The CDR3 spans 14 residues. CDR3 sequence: CASSVAVGAYEQYF.

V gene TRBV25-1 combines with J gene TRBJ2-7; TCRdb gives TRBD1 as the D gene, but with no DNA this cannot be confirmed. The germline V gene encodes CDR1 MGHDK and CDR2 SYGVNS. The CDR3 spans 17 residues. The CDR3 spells CASSEYGTGAVEGEQYF.

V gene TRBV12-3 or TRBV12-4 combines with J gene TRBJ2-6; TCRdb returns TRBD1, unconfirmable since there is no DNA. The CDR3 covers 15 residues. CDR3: CASSFGGAGANVLTF.

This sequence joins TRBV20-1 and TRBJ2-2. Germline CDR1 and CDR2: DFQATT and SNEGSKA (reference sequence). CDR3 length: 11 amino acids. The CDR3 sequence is CSAWVTGELFF.

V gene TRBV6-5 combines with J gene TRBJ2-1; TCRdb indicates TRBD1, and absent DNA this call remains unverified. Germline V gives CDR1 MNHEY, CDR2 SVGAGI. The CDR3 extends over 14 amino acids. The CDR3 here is CASSPVSRGNEQFF.

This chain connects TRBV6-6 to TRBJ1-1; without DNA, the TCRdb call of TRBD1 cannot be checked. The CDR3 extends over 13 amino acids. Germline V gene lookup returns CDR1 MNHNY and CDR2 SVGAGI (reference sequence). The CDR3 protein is CASSPLGTGEAFF.

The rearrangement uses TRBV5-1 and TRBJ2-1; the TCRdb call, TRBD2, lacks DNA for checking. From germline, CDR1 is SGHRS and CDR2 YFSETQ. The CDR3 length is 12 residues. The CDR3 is CASSRSGGEQFF. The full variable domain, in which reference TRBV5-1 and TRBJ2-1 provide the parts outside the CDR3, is KAGVTQTPRYLIKTRGQQVTLSCSPISGHRSVSWYQQTPGQGLQFLFEYFSETQRNKGNFPGRFSGRQFSNSRSEMNVSTLELGDSALYLCASSRSGGEQFFGPGTRLTVL.

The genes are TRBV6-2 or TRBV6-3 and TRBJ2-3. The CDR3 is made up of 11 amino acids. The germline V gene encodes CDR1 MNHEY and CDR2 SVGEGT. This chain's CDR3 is CASSTWDTQYF.

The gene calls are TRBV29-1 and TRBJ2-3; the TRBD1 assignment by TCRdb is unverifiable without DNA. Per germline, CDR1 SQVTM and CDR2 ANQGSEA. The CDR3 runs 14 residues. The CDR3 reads CSVLDPGGTDTQYF.

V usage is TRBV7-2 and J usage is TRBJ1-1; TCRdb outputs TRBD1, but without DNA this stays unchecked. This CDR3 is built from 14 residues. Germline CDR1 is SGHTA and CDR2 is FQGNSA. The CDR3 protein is CASSLRRDNTEAFF. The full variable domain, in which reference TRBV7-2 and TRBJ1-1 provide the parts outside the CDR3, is GAGVSQSPSNKVTEKGKDVELRCDPISGHTALYWYRQSLGQGLEFLIYFQGNSAPDKSGLPSDRFSAERTGGSVSTLTIQRTQQEDSAVYLCASSLRRDNTEAFFGQGTRLTVV.

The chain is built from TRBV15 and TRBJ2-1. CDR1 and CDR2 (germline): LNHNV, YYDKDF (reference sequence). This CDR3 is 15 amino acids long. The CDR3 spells CATSRELATDNEQFF.

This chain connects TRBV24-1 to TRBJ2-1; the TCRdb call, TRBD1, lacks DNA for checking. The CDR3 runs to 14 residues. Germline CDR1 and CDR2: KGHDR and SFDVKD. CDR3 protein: CATSPGQGALGQFF.